This T cell receptor (beta chain) was obtained from a study of memory CD4+ T cells and cytomegalovirus serostatus. The table came from immunoSEQ multiplex PCR; TCRdb's copy has only in-frame clones and leaves some out. The sample records about 53,000 clones, 78% being singletons. Study-wide points: The CMV-associated TCR signature appears largely within the CD4+ memory repertoire. CMV serostatus prediction reached median AUC approximately 0.96, or 0.89 with US-trained model.

The sort gate was single viable CD3+CD4+CD8-CD45RO+ cells for memory CD4+ T cells. After thawing, CD4+ T cells were positively selected. A remark on this clone: The antigen remains unidentified.

The material sequenced was memory CD4+ T cells from blood. The TCR sequence derives from an adult in good health and CMV-seronegative.

CDR3 in DNA: TGCGCCAGCAGCTTGGAAGGCAGCAACTATGGCTACACCTTC. Translation: CASSLEGSNYGYTF. This chain connects TRBV5-1 to TRBJ1-2, with D hard to call. The CDR3 sequence is 14 residues long. The ends were cut back, 0 bases at V and 2 bases at J, with 8 bases in the middle. CDR1 is SGHRS, CDR2 YFSETQ, per germline.